The T cell receptor (beta chain) under discussion was sequenced for a study of OX40 agonist ivuxolimab in advanced cancers. In the study overall: Patients received the agonistic anti-OX40 (CD134) antibody ivuxolimab. Cohort: roughly 79% men, mean age about 60, aged about 23 to 80. Study-level results: Circulating CD4+ and CD8+ T cells showed clonal expansion by week 6 at 0.1 to 3.0 mg/kg.

As concerns this clone: The antigen remains undetermined.

CDR1 is DFQATT and CDR2 is SNEGSKA in the germline V gene (reference sequence). The J segment lost 5 bases and the V segment lost 6 bases, leaving 2 bases of the junction unmatched. The CDR3 loop spans 11 amino acids. Libraries were prepared by immunoSEQ multiplex PCR; TCRdb keeps only in-frame clonotypes and omits some of them. The sample lists about 90,000 clones; 85% were seen once. The receptor was derived from an adult with an advanced solid tumor such as melanoma, head and neck, liver or kidney cancer. The genes are TRBV20-1 and TRBJ1-2; the match to TRBD1 covers 8 bases. Material: CD4+ or CD8+ T cells sorted from blood, obtained in a trial of the OX40 agonist ivuxolimab. CDR3 sequence reads: CSAHRGYGYTF. CDR3 DNA sequence: TGCAGTGCCCACAGGGGGTATGGCTACACCTTC.